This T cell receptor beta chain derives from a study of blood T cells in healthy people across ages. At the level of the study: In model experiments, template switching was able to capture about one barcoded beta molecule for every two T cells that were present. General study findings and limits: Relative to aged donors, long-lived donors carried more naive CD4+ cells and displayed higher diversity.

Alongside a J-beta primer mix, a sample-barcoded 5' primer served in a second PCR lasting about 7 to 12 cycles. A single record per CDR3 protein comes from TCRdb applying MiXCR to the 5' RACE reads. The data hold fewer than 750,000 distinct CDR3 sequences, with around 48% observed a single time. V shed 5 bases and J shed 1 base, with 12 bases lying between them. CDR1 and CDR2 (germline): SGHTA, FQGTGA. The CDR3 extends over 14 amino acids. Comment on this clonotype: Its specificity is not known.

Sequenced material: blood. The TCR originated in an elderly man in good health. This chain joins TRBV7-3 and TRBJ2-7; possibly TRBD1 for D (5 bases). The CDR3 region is CASSPGSVSYEQYF. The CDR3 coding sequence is TGTGCCAGCAGCCCAGGGTCGGTGTCCTACGAGCAGTACTTC.